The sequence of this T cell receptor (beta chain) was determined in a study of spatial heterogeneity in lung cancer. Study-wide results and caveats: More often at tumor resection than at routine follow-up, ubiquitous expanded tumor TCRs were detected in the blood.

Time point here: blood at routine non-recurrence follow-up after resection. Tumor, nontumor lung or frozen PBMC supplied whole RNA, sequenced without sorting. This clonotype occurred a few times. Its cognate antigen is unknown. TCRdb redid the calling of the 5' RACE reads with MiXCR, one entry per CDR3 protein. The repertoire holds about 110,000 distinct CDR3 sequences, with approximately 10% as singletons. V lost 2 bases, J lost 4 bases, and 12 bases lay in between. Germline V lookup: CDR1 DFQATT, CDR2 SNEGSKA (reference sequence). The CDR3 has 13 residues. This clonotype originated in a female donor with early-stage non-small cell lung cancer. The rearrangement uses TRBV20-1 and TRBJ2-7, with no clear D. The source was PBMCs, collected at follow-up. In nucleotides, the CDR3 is TGCAGTGCTAGACCACGAGAGAGATACGAGCAGTACTTC. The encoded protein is CSARPRERYEQYF.